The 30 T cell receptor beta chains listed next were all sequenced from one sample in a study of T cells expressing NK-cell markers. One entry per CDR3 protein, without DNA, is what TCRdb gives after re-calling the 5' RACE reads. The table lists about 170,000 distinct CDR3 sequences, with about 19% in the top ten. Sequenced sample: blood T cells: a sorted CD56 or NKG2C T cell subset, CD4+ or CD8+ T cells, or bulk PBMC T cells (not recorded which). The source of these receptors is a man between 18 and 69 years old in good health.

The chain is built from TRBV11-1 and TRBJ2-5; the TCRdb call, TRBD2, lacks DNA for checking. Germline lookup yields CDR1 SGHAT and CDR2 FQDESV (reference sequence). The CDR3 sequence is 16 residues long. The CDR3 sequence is CASSLSPTGGWETQYF.

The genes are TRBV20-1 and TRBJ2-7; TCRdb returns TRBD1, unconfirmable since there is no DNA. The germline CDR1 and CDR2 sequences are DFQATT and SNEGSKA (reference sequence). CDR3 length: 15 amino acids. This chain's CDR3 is CSVPLWRDNSYEQYF.

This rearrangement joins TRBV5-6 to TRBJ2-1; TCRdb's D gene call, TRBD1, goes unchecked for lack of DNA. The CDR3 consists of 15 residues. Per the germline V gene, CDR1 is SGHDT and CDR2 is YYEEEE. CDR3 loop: CASSLWSGEEDEQFF. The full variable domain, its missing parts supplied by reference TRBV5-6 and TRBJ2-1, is DAGVTQSPTHLIKTRGQQVTLRCSPKSGHDTVSWYQQALGQGPQFIFQYYEEEERQRGNFPDRFSGHQFPNYSSELNVNALLLGDSALYLCASSLWSGEEDEQFFGPGTRLTVL.

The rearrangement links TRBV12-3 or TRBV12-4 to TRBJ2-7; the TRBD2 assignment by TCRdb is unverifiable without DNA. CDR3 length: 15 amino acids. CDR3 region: CASSASSGGGHEQYF.

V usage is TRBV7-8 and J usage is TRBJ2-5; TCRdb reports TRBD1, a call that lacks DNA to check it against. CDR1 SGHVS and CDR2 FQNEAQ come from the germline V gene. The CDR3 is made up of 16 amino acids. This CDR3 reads CASSLTLTGRQETQYF. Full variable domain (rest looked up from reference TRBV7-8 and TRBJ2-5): GAGVSQSPRYKVAKRGQDVALRCDPISGHVSLFWYQQALGQGPEFLTYFQNEAQLDKSGLPSDRFFAERPEGSVSTLKIQRTQQEDSAVYLCASSLTLTGRQETQYFGPGTRLLVL.

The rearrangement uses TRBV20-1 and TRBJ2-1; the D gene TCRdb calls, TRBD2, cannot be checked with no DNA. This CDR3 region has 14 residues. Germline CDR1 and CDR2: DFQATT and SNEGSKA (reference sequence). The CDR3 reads CSARALADHNEQFF.

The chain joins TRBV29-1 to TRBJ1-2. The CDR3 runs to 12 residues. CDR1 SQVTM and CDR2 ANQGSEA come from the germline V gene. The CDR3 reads CSVASPPYGYTF. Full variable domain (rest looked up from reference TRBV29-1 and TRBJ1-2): SAVISQKPSRDICQRGTSLTIQCQVDSQVTMMFWYRQQPGQSLTLIATANQGSEATYESGFVIDKFPISRPNLTFSTLTVSNMSPEDSSIYLCSVASPPYGYTFGSGTRLTVV.

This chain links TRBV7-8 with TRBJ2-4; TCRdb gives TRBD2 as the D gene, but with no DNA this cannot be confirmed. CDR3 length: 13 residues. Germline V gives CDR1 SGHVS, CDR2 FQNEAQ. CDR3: CASSLAGRDIQYF.

The CDR3 reads CSAHPLGGGNNEQFF. V and J are TRBV20-1 and TRBJ2-1; with no DNA, the TCRdb D assignment of TRBD1 cannot be verified. CDR1 is DFQATT and CDR2 is SNEGSKA in the germline V gene (reference sequence). The CDR3 has 15 amino acids.

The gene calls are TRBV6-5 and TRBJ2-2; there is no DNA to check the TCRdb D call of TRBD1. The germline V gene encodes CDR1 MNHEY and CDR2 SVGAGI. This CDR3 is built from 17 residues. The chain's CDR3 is CASSSENYREWTGELFF.

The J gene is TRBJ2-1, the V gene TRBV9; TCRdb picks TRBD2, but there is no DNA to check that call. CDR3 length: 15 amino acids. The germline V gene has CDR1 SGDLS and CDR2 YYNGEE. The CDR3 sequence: CASSEGTSGGYEQFF.

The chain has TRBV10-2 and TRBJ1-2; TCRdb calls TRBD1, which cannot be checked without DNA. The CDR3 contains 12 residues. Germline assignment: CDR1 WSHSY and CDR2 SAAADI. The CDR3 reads CATLGQQSGYTF.

The CDR3 is CASSEVMYGFGNQPQHF. The chain uses TRBV6-1 and TRBJ1-5. CDR3 length equals 17 residues. Germline CDR1 MNHNS, CDR2 SASEGT.

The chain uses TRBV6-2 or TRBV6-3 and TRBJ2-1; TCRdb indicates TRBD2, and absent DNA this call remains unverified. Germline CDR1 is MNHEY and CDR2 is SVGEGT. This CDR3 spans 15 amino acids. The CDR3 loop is CASRSLAGGLNEQFF.

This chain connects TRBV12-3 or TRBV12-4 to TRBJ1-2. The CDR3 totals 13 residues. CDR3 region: CASSLRQNGGYTF.

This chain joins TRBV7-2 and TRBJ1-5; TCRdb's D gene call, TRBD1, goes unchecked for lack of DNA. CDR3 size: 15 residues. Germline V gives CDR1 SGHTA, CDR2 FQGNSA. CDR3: CASSLIGASNQPQHF.

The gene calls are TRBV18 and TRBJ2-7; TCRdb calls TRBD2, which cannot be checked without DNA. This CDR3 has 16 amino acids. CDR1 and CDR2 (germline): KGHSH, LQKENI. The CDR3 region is CASSPWTSGGSYEQYF. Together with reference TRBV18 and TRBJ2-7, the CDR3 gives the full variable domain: NAGVMQNPRHLVRRRGQEARLRCSPMKGHSHVYWYRQLPEEGLKFMVYLQKENIIDESGMPKERFSAEFPKEGPSILRIQQVVRGDSAAYFCASSPWTSGGSYEQYFGPGTRLTVT.

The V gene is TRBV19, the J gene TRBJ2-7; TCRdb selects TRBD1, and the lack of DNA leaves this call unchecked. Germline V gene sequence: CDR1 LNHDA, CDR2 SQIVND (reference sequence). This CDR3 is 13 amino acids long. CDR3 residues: CATLDRESYEQYF.

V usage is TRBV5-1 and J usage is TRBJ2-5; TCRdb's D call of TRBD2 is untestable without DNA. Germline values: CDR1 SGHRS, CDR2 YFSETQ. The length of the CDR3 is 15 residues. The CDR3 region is CASSTSGGTQETQYF. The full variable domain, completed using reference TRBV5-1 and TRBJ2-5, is KAGVTQTPRYLIKTRGQQVTLSCSPISGHRSVSWYQQTPGQGLQFLFEYFSETQRNKGNFPGRFSGRQFSNSRSEMNVSTLELGDSALYLCASSTSGGTQETQYFGPGTRLLVL.

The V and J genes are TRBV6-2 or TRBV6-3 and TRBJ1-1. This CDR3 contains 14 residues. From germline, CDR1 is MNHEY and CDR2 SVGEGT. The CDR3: CAIQSGRGGTEAFF.

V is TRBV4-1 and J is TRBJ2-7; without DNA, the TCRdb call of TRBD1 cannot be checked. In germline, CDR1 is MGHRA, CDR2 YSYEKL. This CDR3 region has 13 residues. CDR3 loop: CASSHKTGSEQYF.

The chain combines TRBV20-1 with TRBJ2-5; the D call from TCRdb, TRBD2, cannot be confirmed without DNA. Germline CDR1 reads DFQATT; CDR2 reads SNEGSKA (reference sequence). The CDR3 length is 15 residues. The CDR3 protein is CSAKTVGGAWETQYF.

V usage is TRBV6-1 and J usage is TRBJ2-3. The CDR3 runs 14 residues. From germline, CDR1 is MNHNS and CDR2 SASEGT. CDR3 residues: CASILDQTTDTQYF.

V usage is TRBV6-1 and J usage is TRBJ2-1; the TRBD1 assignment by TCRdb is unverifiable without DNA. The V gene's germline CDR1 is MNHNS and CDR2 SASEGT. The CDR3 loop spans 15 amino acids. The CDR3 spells CASSEGDSFSNEQFF.

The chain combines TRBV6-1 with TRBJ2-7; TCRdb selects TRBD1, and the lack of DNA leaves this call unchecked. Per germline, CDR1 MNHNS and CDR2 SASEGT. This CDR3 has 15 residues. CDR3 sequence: CASDLRDREGYEQYF.

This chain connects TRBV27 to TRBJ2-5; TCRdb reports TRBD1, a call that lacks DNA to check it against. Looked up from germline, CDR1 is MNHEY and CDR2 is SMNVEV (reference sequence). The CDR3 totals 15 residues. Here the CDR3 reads CASSSGTGRLETQYF.

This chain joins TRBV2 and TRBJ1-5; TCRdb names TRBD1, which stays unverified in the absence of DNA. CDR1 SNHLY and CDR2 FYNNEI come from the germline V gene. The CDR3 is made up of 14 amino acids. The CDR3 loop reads CASRGMTVWQPQHF.

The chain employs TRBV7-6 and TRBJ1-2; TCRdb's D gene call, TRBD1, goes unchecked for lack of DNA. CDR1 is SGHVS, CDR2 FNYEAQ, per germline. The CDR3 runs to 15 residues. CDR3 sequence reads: CASRNKGIANYGYTF.

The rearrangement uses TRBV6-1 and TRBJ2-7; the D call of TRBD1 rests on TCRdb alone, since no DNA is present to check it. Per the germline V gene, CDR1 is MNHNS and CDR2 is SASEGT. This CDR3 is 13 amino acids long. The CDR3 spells CASSPLLGLEQYF.

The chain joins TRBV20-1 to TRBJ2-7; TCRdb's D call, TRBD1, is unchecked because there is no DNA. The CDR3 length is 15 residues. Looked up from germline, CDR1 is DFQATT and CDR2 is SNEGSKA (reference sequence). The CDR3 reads CSARPTGALSYEQYF.